Following are 17 T cell receptor beta chains from one sample sequenced in a study of shared clonotypes between healthy human individuals. Naive CD8 cells lacked CD45RO, underwent positive selection for CCR7 and left out terminally differentiated effector memory CD45RA+ cells. TCRdb keeps only in-frame clones here, not all; method: immunoSEQ multiplex PCR. Here the sample spans a few million clones, around 95% being singletons. Material: naive CD8+ T cells from PBMCs. These receptors were collected from a man between 18 and 29 years old in good health. Some clones in this sample may be carry-over from other donors' samples.

This rearrangement joins TRBV4-2 to TRBJ2-7; 13 nucleotides agree with TRBD2. The CDR3 length is 18 residues. Germline loops: CDR1 LGHNA, CDR2 YNFKEQ. The V gene end was trimmed by 0 bases and the J gene end by 2 bases; junction bases not matched to a gene: 7. CDR3 DNA sequence: TGTGCCAGCAGCCAAGATGGACTAGCGGGAGCCCAAGCCTACGAGCAGTACTTC. It is translated as CASSQDGLAGAQAYEQYF.

The chain carries TRBV12-5 and TRBJ2-2; D ambiguous. The CDR3 runs to 12 residues. V lost 6 bases and J lost 3, with 5 bases in between. Germline V gene lookup returns CDR1 LGHNT and CDR2 FRNRAP. The CDR3, as DNA: TGTGCTAGTGGCGAACACACCGGGGAGCTGTTTTTT. This encodes CASGEHTGELFF. The full variable domain, completed using reference TRBV12-5 and TRBJ2-2, is DARVTQTPRHKVTEMGQEVTMRCQPILGHNTVFWYRQTMMQGLELLAYFRNRAPLDDSGMPKDRFSAEMPDATLATLKIQPSEPRDSAVYFCASGEHTGELFFGEGSRLTVL.

This clone is a singleton in its sample. V and J are TRBV7-9 and TRBJ1-2, with D possibly TRBD1 on 5 matching bases. The CDR3 totals 13 residues. Germline CDR1 is SEHNR and CDR2 is FQNEAQ (reference sequence). The V end was cut by 3 bases, the J end by 8 bases, with 13 bases between. The CDR3 sequence is CASSFSGGDGYTF. DNA of the CDR3: TGTGCCAGCAGCTTTTCGGGGGGAGACGGCTACACCTTC.

About this clone itself: The identical CDR3 is also encoded by other nucleotide sequences in the sample. The V call is TRBV11-2, the J call TRBJ2-2; possibly TRBD1 for D (5 bases). The germline V and J ends were trimmed by 1 base and 1 base, with 7 bases remaining between them. CDR3 length equals 15 residues. Germline CDR1 reads SGHAT; CDR2 reads FQNNGV. CDR3 DNA sequence: TGTGCCAGCAGCTTAGTTAGGGGGAACACCGGGGAGCTGTTTTTT. The encoded protein is CASSLVRGNTGELFF.

The chain carries TRBV11-1 and TRBJ1-1; unclear D gene. Germline CDR1 reads SGHAT; CDR2 reads FQDESV (reference sequence). V lost 5 bases, J lost 4 bases, and 8 bases lay in between. The CDR3 runs to 12 residues. The CDR3 loop is CASSPDGTEAFF. DNA of the CDR3: TGTGCCAGCAGCCCGGACGGCACTGAAGCTTTCTTT.

This chain uses TRBV9 with TRBJ2-7; D is possibly TRBD2 (6 bases). Germline V gives CDR1 SGDLS, CDR2 YYNGEE. This CDR3 has 14 residues. Deletions cut 3 bases from V and 1 base from J, with 11 bases between. The CDR3 DNA is TGTGCCAGCAGCGGCGGGACGGTATCCTACGAGCAGTACTTC. This sequence encodes CASSGGTVSYEQYF.

The chain employs TRBV9 and TRBJ2-3, with D possibly being TRBD1 or TRBD2 (6 bases each). Germline CDR1 reads SGDLS; CDR2 reads YYNGEE. V lost 3 bases and J lost 0, with 14 bases in between. The CDR3 has 16 amino acids. CDR3 in amino acids: CASSAWGAASTDTQYF. The CDR3 DNA is TGTGCCAGCAGCGCCTGGGGGGCGGCTAGCACAGATACGCAGTATTTT.

The chain joins TRBV27 to TRBJ2-7; 10 positions agree with TRBD1. The CDR3 sequence is 15 residues long. Germline loops: CDR1 MNHEY, CDR2 SMNVEV (reference sequence). The J segment lost 5 bases and the V segment lost 3 bases, leaving 7 bases of the junction unmatched. The CDR3 nucleotides are TGTGCCAGCAGTTTTTCGGGACAGGGGTTCCACGAGCAGTACTTC. Amino acid sequence: CASSFSGQGFHEQYF.

This clone was seen a few times. J is TRBJ1-5 and V is TRBV2; possibly TRBD1 for D (6 bases). With 7 bases removed from V and 4 bases from J, the gap between germline ends came to 14 bases. CDR1 is SNHLY and CDR2 is FYNNEI in the germline V gene. This CDR3 has 14 amino acids. The CDR3 reads CASMNQGGNQPQHF. CDR3 bases: TGTGCCAGCATGAATCAAGGGGGGAATCAGCCCCAGCATTTT.

This clone appeared once. Other DNA sequences from this sample encode an identical CDR3 as well. This sequence joins TRBV9 and TRBJ2-2, with D possibly TRBD1 on 6 matching bases. The CDR3 is 14 residues long. Germline V gene lookup returns CDR1 SGDLS and CDR2 YYNGEE. The V end lost 0 bases, the J end lost 5 bases, and 8 bases lay between the germline ends. CDR3 nucleotide sequence: TGTGCCAGCAGCGTAGGAGGGGGTACCGGGGAGCTGTTTTTT. Translated, it gives CASSVGGGTGELFF. Together with reference TRBV9 and TRBJ2-2, the CDR3 gives the full variable domain: DSGVTQTPKHLITATGQRVTLRCSPRSGDLSVYWYQQSLDQGLQFLIQYYNGEERAKGNILERFSAQQFPDLHSELNLSSLELGDSALYFCASSVGGGTGELFFGEGSRLTVL.

The V and J genes are TRBV2 and TRBJ2-1; D perhaps matches TRBD2 (6 bases). This CDR3 has 15 residues. Per germline, CDR1 SNHLY and CDR2 FYNNEI. V was shortened by 3 bases and J by 0 bases, with 9 bases between the two germline ends. CDR3 in amino acids: CASSETRYSYNEQFF. CDR3 nucleotides: TGTGCCAGCAGTGAGACTAGATACTCCTACAATGAGCAGTTCTTC.

The chain is built from TRBV19 and TRBJ1-2; the match to TRBD1 covers 10 bases. This CDR3 region has 14 residues. Germline values: CDR1 LNHDA, CDR2 SQIVND (reference sequence). With 5 bases clipped from V and 5 bases from J, the junction kept 5 bases outside the gene matches. For the CDR3, the DNA is TGTGCCAGTAGTCCCGGGACAGGGGTTTATGGCTACACCTTC. Translating it yields CASSPGTGVYGYTF.

In this sample, this clone turned up once. This chain uses TRBV27 with TRBJ2-1; TRBD2 agrees at 7 bases. Germline V lookup: CDR1 MNHEY, CDR2 SMNVEV (reference sequence). V shed 5 bases and J 2 bases; nucleotides not matched to a gene: 12. The CDR3 is made up of 17 amino acids. The CDR3 DNA sequence: TGTGCCAGCAGTCCCCGGGGAGGGCGCGGGACCTACAATGAGCAGTTCTTC. Translated: CASSPRGGRGTYNEQFF.

V gene TRBV19 combines with J gene TRBJ1-1; D is ambiguous. Germline CDR1 LNHDA, CDR2 SQIVND (reference sequence). The CDR3 sequence is 15 residues long. V gave up 6 bases and J gave up 1 base, with 15 bases separating them. CDR3 sequence (DNA): TGTGCCAGTAGCGACGACGGAACTCCGAACACTGAAGCTTTCTTT. Translated, it gives CASSDDGTPNTEAFF.

The chain has TRBV29-1 and TRBJ1-4, with 8 bases aligning to TRBD1. CDR3 length equals 15 residues. The V segment lost 7 bases and the J segment 2 bases; nucleotides outside the gene matches: 9. Germline V gene data show CDR1 as SQVTM and CDR2 as ANQGSEA. CDR3 protein: CSATTGEATNEKLFF. The CDR3 DNA sequence: TGCAGCGCTACGACAGGGGAGGCGACTAATGAAAAACTGTTTTTT.

The V and J genes are TRBV19 and TRBJ1-5; unclear D gene. Trimming shortened V by 1 base and J by 9 bases, and 25 bases separated the two germline ends. Germline loops: CDR1 LNHDA, CDR2 SQIVND (reference sequence). The CDR3 has 18 amino acids. CDR3 in DNA: TGTGCCAGTAGTATAGCGGCGGCTGCCACAGCGGGGTTATGGCCCCAGCATTTT. This encodes CASSIAAAATAGLWPQHF.

V usage is TRBV29-1 and J usage is TRBJ2-5, with D unresolved. The end of the DNA is better explained by TRBJ2-7, so the J call may be wrong. This CDR3 spans 12 amino acids. Germline CDR1 and CDR2: SQVTM and ANQGSEA. Written as DNA, the CDR3 is TGCAGCGTTGTTACAAGGGTCTACGAGCAGTACTTC. This encodes CSVVTRVYEQYF.